Given below is one T cell receptor (beta chain) in context. Its target is not known. Primers included in the PCR were 60 Vbeta and 13 Jbeta primers. Data came from immunoSEQ multiplex PCR; TCRdb stores just in-frame clones and leaves some out. The table has fewer than 250,000 clones, approximately 83% seen once. The CDR3 runs to 14 residues. CDR1 and CDR2 (germline): LGHNT, FRNRAP. V lost 5 bases and J lost 5; bases outside the gene matches: 8. The data are from a study of cytomegalovirus exposure and HLA in healthy donors. Whole-study results and caveats: The HLA-A and HLA-B alleles of most subjects were reportedly predicted accurately from TCR beta sequences. TCR sequences were mostly rare, though some public TCRs occurred in many donors.

The origin of this receptor is a boy younger than 10 in good health and CMV-seronegative. Sequencing was done on a sample of PBMCs. The gene calls are TRBV12-5 and TRBJ1-2; TRBD1 matches 7 bases. The CDR3 DNA follows: TGTGCTAGTGGTCCAAAAACGACAGGGTATGGCTACACCTTC. Translation: CASGPKTTGYGYTF.